Sequencing of this T cell receptor (beta chain) was carried out in a study of shared clonotypes between healthy human individuals (dated by TCRdb to about 2020). Notes on the research overall: Three men and two women, aged 18 to 49 years, made up the cohort. For each donor, CD4 naive and CD4 memory were each given three plates, CD8 naive was given two plates, and CD8 memory was given one plate. To estimate repertoire size and how much clonotype sharing occurs between individuals, the study deeply sequenced the blood TCR repertoires of five healthy adults. To increase sequencing depth and limit assay-specific biases, different laboratories used diverse techniques to prepare libraries and sequence TCR repertoires. Each donor's leukapheresis produced roughly between roughly 0.85 and 10 billion PBMCs.

Donors were healthy HIV-negative adults with no recently reported acute infections or vaccinations. All donors were Caucasian adults living in Nashville, Tennessee, USA. CD4+ T cells were enriched by magnetic negative selection; naive cells were then positively selected on CD45RA, and the negative fraction formed the memory subset. After blood collection by leukapheresis, PBMCs were isolated using Ficoll-Histopaque density gradient centrifugation and then cryopreserved in the vapor phase of liquid nitrogen. Purity and quantity of every magnetically sorted T cell population were checked by analytical flow cytometry. From each sorted fraction, genomic DNA was isolated and quantified by UV absorbance on a Nanodrop 2000c. A note on this clone: There is no known antigen for this receptor. Within one base of it there is no much larger clone, and no base qualities were kept.

CDR1 MDHEN and CDR2 SYDVKM are derived from the germline V gene. Here V drops 6 bases and J drops 9 bases, and the junction holds 12 bases not matched to any gene. The CDR3 runs 15 residues from the cysteine to the phenylalanine. The retained sequence is limited to the CDR3, 45 bases, with the frame set at the first base. Beyond this particular receptor, the publication reports: Sharing across several donors was observed for roughly 5.4% of naive CD4, 3.5% of naive CD8, 2% to 2.5% of memory CD4, and around 0.44% of memory CD8 clonotypes. Pairwise subsampling indicated that sequencing depth was expected to affect the degree of clonotype sharing among donors. Because the study included a small number of donors, the genetic and exposure-history diversity represented was limited. Compared with non-shared clonotypes, the clonotypes found in all four sorted-subset donors had higher generation probabilities. Only blood was sampled, and tissue TCR repertoires likely differ from those in blood. Estimated clonotype richness was generally larger for naive than for memory subsets. Incomplete sequencing was indicated by rarefaction of sorted-subset datasets, despite the large sequencing depth.

TCR CDR3 regions were amplified from genomic DNA by multiplex PCR using the deep immunoSEQ assay. Extracted genomic DNA from each cell subset was distributed evenly across all wells of several immunoSEQ 96-well plates, and each plate was treated as a replicate. For sorted subsets, each replicate PCR was loaded with 150 to 250 ng genomic DNA, equivalent to 30,000 or so T cell genomes. The purified libraries were quantified using a Qubit 3.0 fluorometer, sized with a Bioanalyzer 2100, and then quantified again using the KAPA Library Quantification kit. Every immunoSEQ 96-well plate was sequenced on a dedicated single-read 150-cycle Illumina NextSeq 550 flow cell. On the authors' methods: Because the immunoSEQ output held only junctional sequences and lacked quality scores, the filtering could not match the filtering applied to full-length reads. To assign V/J genes and CDR3, sequences were annotated using PyIR, a Python wrapper for IgBLAST v1.9, with IMGT germline references. Reads were filtered out if the reads had weak V/J assignments (E-value above 1e-6), no CDR3, stop codons, out-of-frame junctions, or ambiguous translated residues. V3J clonotypes were defined as sequences sharing an identical inferred V gene, J gene, and CDR3 amino acid sequence. The percentage overlap between two repertoires was calculated by dividing the number of shared unique clonotypes by the size of the smaller repertoire. Repertoire richness was assessed with RTK rarefaction, the Chao1 estimator, and Recon v2.1 estimates of unobserved clonotypes. For all TCRbeta clonotypes obtained by the gDNA method from a few donors, generation probabilities were computed with OLGA. The source is immuneACCESS, and TCRdb retained only in-frame sequences with V and J called. Part of the clones is not carried over; for the studies checked, unresolved V genes explain less than half of this, and the remainder is unexplained. V and J calls and clone size are as listed in that table; D and trimming were resolved from the DNA. The sample table holds nearly 1 million clones, of which 76% were seen once. Around 1.4% of the sample goes to the ten largest clones.

The sequence was collected from a man younger than 35 in good health. The sequencing sample was made of memory CD4+ T cells sorted from blood. Sample cell subset or site, as interpreted from the label and publication: CD45RA-negative fraction. The chain employs TRBV28 and TRBJ1-5, with 9 bases matching TRBD1. The CDR3 loop reads CASSPRGTGPLPQHF. The DNA sequence is TGTGCCAGCAGCCCCCGGGGGACAGGGCCGCTGCCCCAGCATTTT.